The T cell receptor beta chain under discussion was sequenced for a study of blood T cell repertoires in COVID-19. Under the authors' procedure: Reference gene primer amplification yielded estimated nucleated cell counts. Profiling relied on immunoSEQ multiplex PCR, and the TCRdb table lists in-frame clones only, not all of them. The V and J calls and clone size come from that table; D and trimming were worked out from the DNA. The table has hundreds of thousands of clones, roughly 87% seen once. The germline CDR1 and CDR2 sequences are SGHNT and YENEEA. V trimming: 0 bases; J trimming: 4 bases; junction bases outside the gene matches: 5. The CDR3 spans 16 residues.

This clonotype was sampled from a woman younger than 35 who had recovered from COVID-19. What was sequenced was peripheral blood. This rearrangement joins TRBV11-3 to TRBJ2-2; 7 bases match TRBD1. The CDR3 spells CASSLETGDPTGELFF. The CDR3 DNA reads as TGTGCCAGCAGCTTAGAAACAGGGGACCCCACCGGGGAGCTGTTTTTT. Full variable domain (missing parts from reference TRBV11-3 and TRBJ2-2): EAGVVQSPRYKIIEKKQPVAFWCNPISGHNTLYWYLQNLGQGPELLIRYENEEAVDDSQLPKDRFSAERLKGVDSTLKIQPAELGDSAVYLCASSLETGDPTGELFFGEGSRLTVL.